Listed below are T cell receptor beta chains from one sample, sequenced in a study of early T cells in non-severe SARS-CoV-2 infection. From the 5' RACE reads, TCRdb called clonotypes with MiXCR, one entry per CDR3 protein. The sample carries 25,000 to 35,000 distinct CDR3 sequences, around 5.2% recorded once. The sequencing input was whole blood. The origin of the receptors is an adult who was a healthcare worker with PCR-confirmed SARS-CoV-2 infection or an uninfected control (not recorded which). Both conserved end residues are part of each CDR3. D genes are given only for firm matches. Some rows mark clone size as missing; the rest say once, few, many or name a class of expanded clone.

CDR3 protein	CDR3 DNA	V gene	J gene	D gene	clone size
CASSHDRGRPSEAFF	TGTGCCAGTAGCCACGATCGAGGGAGGCCGTCTGAAGCTTTCTTT	TRBV19	TRBJ1-1	.	medium-sized
CASSPEFGHNEQFF	TGTGCCAGCAGCCCGGAGTTTGGGCACAATGAGCAGTTCTTC	TRBV7-2	TRBJ2-1	.	.
CASSWRDNEQFF	TGTGCCAGCAGTTGGCGGGATAATGAGCAGTTCTTC	TRBV2	TRBJ2-1	.	.
CASSSAGPGATGELFF	TGCGCCAGCAGCTCCGCCGGGCCAGGGGCCACCGGGGAGCTGTTTTTT	TRBV5-1	TRBJ2-2	.	few
CASSLQGADEQFF	TGTGCCAGCAGCTTACAGGGGGCGGATGAGCAGTTCTTC	TRBV7-8	TRBJ2-1	TRBD1	medium-sized
CASNPPIVTASTDTQYF	TGCGCCAGCAACCCCCCCATTGTGACGGCTAGCACAGATACGCAGTATTTT	TRBV5-1	TRBJ2-3	.	few
CAWSPTAINQPQHF	TGTGCCTGGAGTCCGACAGCCATAAATCAGCCCCAGCATTTT	TRBV30	TRBJ1-5	.	many
CASSLRQGGQPQHF	TGTGCCAGCAGCTTAAGGCAGGGGGGGCAGCCCCAGCATTTT	TRBV5-8	TRBJ1-5	TRBD1	many
CASSLAQGGNEQFF	TGCGCCAGCAGCTTGGCTCAGGGGGGCAATGAGCAGTTCTTC	TRBV5-1	TRBJ2-1	.	many
CASSPGGQTKNIQYF	TGTGCCAGCTCACCGGGGGGACAGACTAAAAACATTCAGTACTTC	TRBV18	TRBJ2-4	.	few
CSALGAGRTDTQYF	TGCAGTGCCCTGGGAGCGGGGCGCACAGATACGCAGTATTTT	TRBV20-1	TRBJ2-3	TRBD2	many
CASSLQDHEAFF	TGTGCCAGCAGCTTACAAGACCACGAAGCTTTCTTT	TRBV7-8	TRBJ1-1	.	medium-sized
CASSELAGYNNEQFF	TGTGCCAGCAGTGAACTAGCGGGGTACAACAATGAGCAGTTCTTC	TRBV2	TRBJ2-1	TRBD2	.
CASSLGTASYNEQFF	TGTGCCAGCAGCTTAGGAACAGCTTCCTACAATGAGCAGTTCTTC	TRBV7-6	TRBJ2-1	.	.
CASSPPELNTEAFF	TGTGCCAGCTCACCACCAGAACTAAACACTGAAGCTTTCTTT	TRBV18	TRBJ1-1	.	.
CAIRASGANVLTF	TGTGCCATCAGGGCCTCTGGGGCCAACGTCCTGACTTTC	TRBV10-3	TRBJ2-6	.	many
CASSLVGTSSYNEQFF	TGTGCCAGCAGCTTAGTTGGGACTAGCTCCTACAATGAGCAGTTCTTC	TRBV7-2	TRBJ2-1	TRBD2	many
CSARDPRGKGYTF	TGCAGTGCTAGAGATCCCAGGGGGAAAGGCTACACCTTC	TRBV20-1	TRBJ1-2	TRBD1	many
CASSPPLAGRDEQYF	TGTGCCAGCAGCCCCCCCCTAGCGGGACGTGACGAGCAGTACTTC	TRBV7-9	TRBJ2-7	TRBD2	many
CASIPTGWGTGTGELFF	TGTGCCAGCATACCCACAGGGTGGGGAACTGGCACCGGGGAGCTGTTTTTT	TRBV6-1	TRBJ2-2	.	many
CASSSGLADYEQYF	TGTGCCAGCAGCTCGGGACTAGCGGACTACGAGCAGTACTTC	TRBV5-4	TRBJ2-7	TRBD2	.
CASSPGQAQEKLFF	TGTGCCAGCAGCCCGGGACAGGCCCAAGAAAAACTGTTTTTT	TRBV7-9	TRBJ1-4	TRBD1	many
CASSPRGQGTVKETQYF	TGTGCCAGCTCACCACGGGGACAGGGGACCGTTAAAGAGACCCAGTACTTC	TRBV18	TRBJ2-5	TRBD1	.
CASEGLFRQPQHF	TGTGCCAGCGAGGGTCTTTTTCGTCAGCCCCAGCATTTT	TRBV27	TRBJ1-5	.	many
CASSLLGRETQYF	TGTGCCAGCAGCTTACTGGGGCGGGAGACCCAGTACTTC	TRBV7-6	TRBJ2-5	.	many